This is a list of T cell receptor beta chains from one sample in a study of T cell responses to AZD1222 COVID-19 vaccine. Method: immunoSEQ multiplex PCR; TCRdb's copy keeps in-frame clones and lacks some. The sample carries more than 90,000 clones, about 89% recorded once. Sequencing was performed on peripheral blood, taken 28 days after the second AZD1222 dose. All receptors come from an adult who received the AZD1222 COVID-19 vaccine. The CDR3 runs from the conserved cysteine through the conserved F or W. The D gene is left open where the match is weak. Clone size, where shown, is once, few, many, or a class for clones that have expanded.

cdr3_nt: TGTGCCAGCAGCTTGTTGAGCACAGGCTATGGCTACACCTTC; cdr3_aa: CASSLLSTGYGYTF; j_call: TRBJ1-2; v_call: TRBV5-4; clone_size: once; d_call: .; cdr3_length: 14
cdr3_nt: TGTGCCAGCACCCGTCCACCGACCTACGAGCAGTACTTC; cdr3_aa: CASTRPPTYEQYF; j_call: TRBJ2-7; v_call: TRBV5-6; clone_size: .; d_call: .; cdr3_length: 13
cdr3_nt: TGTGCCAGCAGCCTGCGGACAGCTGCCACCAGCGAAGCTTTCTTT; cdr3_aa: CASSLRTAATSEAFF; j_call: TRBJ1-1; v_call: TRBV11-2; clone_size: .; d_call: .; cdr3_length: 15
cdr3_nt: TGTGCCAGCAGTTTTTGGGACAGGCAGTACAATGAGCAGTTCTTC; cdr3_aa: CASSFWDRQYNEQFF; j_call: TRBJ2-1; v_call: TRBV27; clone_size: once; d_call: TRBD1; cdr3_length: 15
cdr3_nt: TGTGCCAGCAGCTTCATGGTAGGGGCTGGAAACACCATATATTTT; cdr3_aa: CASSFMVGAGNTIYF; j_call: TRBJ1-3; v_call: TRBV7-2; clone_size: .; d_call: .; cdr3_length: 15
cdr3_nt: TGCGCCAGCAGCCAAGATGGGCGGGGCACAGATACGCAGTATTTT; cdr3_aa: CASSQDGRGTDTQYF; j_call: TRBJ2-3; v_call: TRBV4-1; clone_size: .; d_call: .; cdr3_length: 15
cdr3_nt: TGTGCCAGCAGCCTAAGTGAGGGCGGTGGCTACACCTTC; cdr3_aa: CASSLSEGGGYTF; j_call: TRBJ1-2; v_call: TRBV3-1/TRBV3-2; clone_size: .; d_call: .; cdr3_length: 13
cdr3_nt: TGTGCCAGCAGCGTAGGGCAGTCCTACAATGAGCAGTTCTTC; cdr3_aa: CASSVGQSYNEQFF; j_call: TRBJ2-1; v_call: TRBV9; clone_size: .; d_call: .; cdr3_length: 14
cdr3_nt: TGTGCCAGCAGACAGGGTTTTAATCAGCCCCAGCATTTT; cdr3_aa: CASRQGFNQPQHF; j_call: TRBJ1-5; v_call: TRBV27; clone_size: .; d_call: .; cdr3_length: 13
cdr3_nt: TGCGCCAGCAGCTTGGCAACAGGGAACACTGAAGCTTTCTTT; cdr3_aa: CASSLATGNTEAFF; j_call: TRBJ1-1; v_call: TRBV5-1; clone_size: once; d_call: .; cdr3_length: 14
cdr3_nt: TGTGCCAGCAGTGAAGGACAGGGGGGACGCAATGAGCAGTTCTTC; cdr3_aa: CASSEGQGGRNEQFF; j_call: TRBJ2-1; v_call: TRBV6-1; clone_size: .; d_call: TRBD1; cdr3_length: 15
cdr3_nt: TGTGCCAGCAGTTATAATTGGGGGGGAAGTACTGAAGCTTTCTTT; cdr3_aa: CASSYNWGGSTEAFF; j_call: TRBJ1-1; v_call: TRBV6-5; clone_size: .; d_call: .; cdr3_length: 15
cdr3_nt: TGCGCCAGCAGCTTGGAAAGCCCCATGAACACTGAAGCTTTCTTT; cdr3_aa: CASSLESPMNTEAFF; j_call: TRBJ1-1; v_call: TRBV5-1; clone_size: .; d_call: .; cdr3_length: 15
cdr3_nt: TGTGCCAGCAGCCAACTATTCAGGGACTCTGGAAACACCATATATTTT; cdr3_aa: CASSQLFRDSGNTIYF; j_call: TRBJ1-3; v_call: TRBV3-1/TRBV3-2; clone_size: .; d_call: .; cdr3_length: 16
cdr3_nt: TGTGCCAGCAGCGTAGGAGGGGCTGATGAAAAACTGTTTTTT; cdr3_aa: CASSVGGADEKLFF; j_call: TRBJ1-4; v_call: TRBV9; clone_size: few; d_call: .; cdr3_length: 14
cdr3_nt: TGTGCCAGTAGTATGGGAGCGGGGGGGTACTCCTACGAGCAGTACTTC; cdr3_aa: CASSMGAGGYSYEQYF; j_call: TRBJ2-7; v_call: TRBV19; clone_size: .; d_call: TRBD2; cdr3_length: 16
cdr3_nt: TGTGCCAGCAGTCGGGCGGGGGATACCGATGGCTACACCTTC; cdr3_aa: CASSRAGDTDGYTF; j_call: TRBJ1-2; v_call: TRBV7-2; clone_size: .; d_call: .; cdr3_length: 14
cdr3_nt: TGTGCCAGCAGTACGACAGGGTTTCCCTACAATGAGCAGTTCTTC; cdr3_aa: CASSTTGFPYNEQFF; j_call: TRBJ2-1; v_call: TRBV6-5; clone_size: .; d_call: TRBD1; cdr3_length: 15
cdr3_nt: TGTGCCAGCAGCTTAAATACTCAAGATACGCAGTATTTT; cdr3_aa: CASSLNTQDTQYF; j_call: TRBJ2-3; v_call: TRBV7-3; clone_size: .; d_call: .; cdr3_length: 13
cdr3_nt: TGTGCCAGTAGTTCCCGAAGAGGGGGCAGAAACGAGCAGTACTTC; cdr3_aa: CASSSRRGGRNEQYF; j_call: TRBJ2-7; v_call: TRBV19; clone_size: .; d_call: TRBD1; cdr3_length: 15
cdr3_nt: TGTGCCACCAGTGACCCCAGGGAAGGGGACACCGGGGAGCTGTTTTTT; cdr3_aa: CATSDPREGDTGELFF; j_call: TRBJ2-2; v_call: TRBV24-1; clone_size: .; d_call: .; cdr3_length: 16
cdr3_nt: TGCAGCGCGGGGTTAGGGACAGGGGCAGATCAGCCCCAGCATTTT; cdr3_aa: CSAGLGTGADQPQHF; j_call: TRBJ1-5; v_call: TRBV29-1; clone_size: .; d_call: TRBD1; cdr3_length: 15
cdr3_nt: TGTGCCACAGGGGGGGGCGCGGTCACTGAAGCTTTCTTT; cdr3_aa: CATGGGAVTEAFF; j_call: TRBJ1-1; v_call: TRBV19; clone_size: .; d_call: TRBD1; cdr3_length: 13
cdr3_nt: TGTGCCTCAGGCCCCGGTCCGGGGTCCCAGTACTTC; cdr3_aa: CASGPGPGSQYF; j_call: TRBJ2-5; v_call: TRBV12-3/TRBV12-4; clone_size: .; d_call: .; cdr3_length: 12
cdr3_nt: TGTGCCAGCAGCGACGACAGGGGCCTGGTGGGTTCACCCCTCCACTTT; cdr3_aa: CASSDDRGLVGSPLHF; j_call: TRBJ1-6; v_call: TRBV2; clone_size: .; d_call: TRBD1; cdr3_length: 16
cdr3_nt: TGCGCCAGCAGCCAACTGAATCAGGGCAGCCGGGGGGACGGCTACACCTTC; cdr3_aa: CASSQLNQGSRGDGYTF; j_call: TRBJ1-2; v_call: TRBV4-3; clone_size: once; d_call: .; cdr3_length: 17
cdr3_nt: TGTGCCAGCAGTTTAGGAGGGGCGGTGGGTGGCTACACCTTC; cdr3_aa: CASSLGGAVGGYTF; j_call: TRBJ1-2; v_call: TRBV27; clone_size: .; d_call: .; cdr3_length: 14
cdr3_nt: TGTGCCAGCAGTAAACGCGACAGGGCCTGGGACGAGCAGTACTTC; cdr3_aa: CASSKRDRAWDEQYF; j_call: TRBJ2-7; v_call: TRBV6-5; clone_size: .; d_call: TRBD1; cdr3_length: 15
cdr3_nt: TGTGCCAGTAGTATCCGGAGGGCGGGAGCCTTGGCAGATACGCAGTATTTT; cdr3_aa: CASSIRRAGALADTQYF; j_call: TRBJ2-3; v_call: TRBV19; clone_size: .; d_call: TRBD2; cdr3_length: 17
cdr3_nt: TGTGCCAGCAGCTTAGGGGGCGGACAGCCGACTAACTATGGCTACACCTTC; cdr3_aa: CASSLGGGQPTNYGYTF; j_call: TRBJ1-2; v_call: TRBV7-9; clone_size: .; d_call: .; cdr3_length: 17
cdr3_nt: TGTGCCAGCTCACCACCGACGACAGGGTACCACGAGCAGTACTTC; cdr3_aa: CASSPPTTGYHEQYF; j_call: TRBJ2-7; v_call: TRBV18; clone_size: .; d_call: TRBD1; cdr3_length: 15
cdr3_nt: TGCAGCGCTCTGAAAGGATACTATGGCTACACCTTC; cdr3_aa: CSALKGYYGYTF; j_call: TRBJ1-2; v_call: TRBV29-1; clone_size: .; d_call: .; cdr3_length: 12
cdr3_nt: TGTGCCAGCAGGGGGACCGCGCCTCCAGATACGCAGTATTTT; cdr3_aa: CASRGTAPPDTQYF; j_call: TRBJ2-3; v_call: TRBV2; clone_size: .; d_call: .; cdr3_length: 14
cdr3_nt: TGTGCCAGCTCACCGGGGGGGAGCATGAACACTGAAGCTTTCTTT; cdr3_aa: CASSPGGSMNTEAFF; j_call: TRBJ1-1; v_call: TRBV18; clone_size: .; d_call: .; cdr3_length: 15
cdr3_nt: TGTGCCTGGCAACAGGGGGAACTTGGTAATTCACCCCTCCACTTT; cdr3_aa: CAWQQGELGNSPLHF; j_call: TRBJ1-6; v_call: TRBV30; clone_size: .; d_call: TRBD1; cdr3_length: 15
cdr3_nt: TGTGCCAGCAGCCGTAACCTCGGGACAGGACCTACCTACGAGCAGTACTTC; cdr3_aa: CASSRNLGTGPTYEQYF; j_call: TRBJ2-7; v_call: TRBV4-2; clone_size: .; d_call: TRBD1; cdr3_length: 17
cdr3_nt: TGCGCCAGCAAGGTGGCGAACACAGATACGCAGTATTTT; cdr3_aa: CASKVANTDTQYF; j_call: TRBJ2-3; v_call: TRBV10-2; clone_size: .; d_call: .; cdr3_length: 13
cdr3_nt: TGTGCCAGCAGCTTGGAGGGGGGCGCGGGATCACCCCTCCACTTT; cdr3_aa: CASSLEGGAGSPLHF; j_call: TRBJ1-6; v_call: TRBV5-5; clone_size: once; d_call: .; cdr3_length: 15
cdr3_nt: TGTGCCAGCAGTTTAGACGGAGCTGGCTACACCTTC; cdr3_aa: CASSLDGAGYTF; j_call: TRBJ1-2; v_call: TRBV28; clone_size: .; d_call: .; cdr3_length: 12
cdr3_nt: TGCGCCAGCAGCCAAGATGTGGGGTCTAACTATGGCTACACCTTC; cdr3_aa: CASSQDVGSNYGYTF; j_call: TRBJ1-2; v_call: TRBV4-3; clone_size: .; d_call: .; cdr3_length: 15
cdr3_nt: TGTGCCAGCAGTTACTGGGACAGCATTAACAATGAGCAGTTCTTC; cdr3_aa: CASSYWDSINNEQFF; j_call: TRBJ2-1; v_call: TRBV6-2/TRBV6-3; clone_size: once; d_call: TRBD1; cdr3_length: 15
cdr3_nt: TGTGCCAGCAGACCCGGGCCTGCGGAGACCCAGTACTTC; cdr3_aa: CASRPGPAETQYF; j_call: TRBJ2-5; v_call: TRBV7-9; clone_size: .; d_call: .; cdr3_length: 13
cdr3_nt: TGTGCCAGCAGCATAACAAATGGCGAGCAGTACTTC; cdr3_aa: CASSITNGEQYF; j_call: TRBJ2-7; v_call: TRBV7-9; clone_size: .; d_call: .; cdr3_length: 12
cdr3_nt: TGTGCCAGCAGCTTTCCTCTTGGCTACACCTTC; cdr3_aa: CASSFPLGYTF; j_call: TRBJ1-2; v_call: TRBV7-9; clone_size: .; d_call: .; cdr3_length: 11
cdr3_nt: TGCAGCCTTACGGGGAGGCTTAATCAGCCCCAGCATTTT; cdr3_aa: CSLTGRLNQPQHF; j_call: TRBJ1-5; v_call: TRBV29-1; clone_size: .; d_call: .; cdr3_length: 13
cdr3_nt: TGTGCCAGCAGTGAACCCCGAGCAACGGGACAGCCCCAGCATTTT; cdr3_aa: CASSEPRATGQPQHF; j_call: TRBJ1-5; v_call: TRBV25-1; clone_size: .; d_call: .; cdr3_length: 15
cdr3_nt: TGTGCCAGCAGTGAATTACAGGAATATCGTGGCTACACCTTC; cdr3_aa: CASSELQEYRGYTF; j_call: TRBJ1-2; v_call: TRBV6-1; clone_size: .; d_call: .; cdr3_length: 14
cdr3_nt: TGCAGTGCTAGATGGGGGGAAAAACTGTTTTTT; cdr3_aa: CSARWGEKLFF; j_call: TRBJ1-4; v_call: TRBV20-1; clone_size: .; d_call: .; cdr3_length: 11
cdr3_nt: TGTGCCAGCACTAAGGGACAGGGCTCCGGGGAGCTGTTTTTT; cdr3_aa: CASTKGQGSGELFF; j_call: TRBJ2-2; v_call: TRBV2; clone_size: .; d_call: TRBD1; cdr3_length: 14
cdr3_nt: TGTGCCAGCACCCAGGGGGCAGCTGGAAACACCATATATTTT; cdr3_aa: CASTQGAAGNTIYF; j_call: TRBJ1-3; v_call: TRBV4-2; clone_size: .; d_call: TRBD1; cdr3_length: 14
cdr3_nt: TGTGCCAGCAGCCCGACAGGGAATAATTCACCCCTCCACTTT; cdr3_aa: CASSPTGNNSPLHF; j_call: TRBJ1-6; v_call: TRBV9; clone_size: .; d_call: TRBD1; cdr3_length: 14
cdr3_nt: TGTGCCAGCAGCTTAGTCCTCAGGGAACCCAGCACAGATACGCAGTATTTT; cdr3_aa: CASSLVLREPSTDTQYF; j_call: TRBJ2-3; v_call: TRBV7-8; clone_size: .; d_call: .; cdr3_length: 17
cdr3_nt: TGCGCCAGCAGCTTGGCGGGCGGGATATCCTACGAGCAGTACTTC; cdr3_aa: CASSLAGGISYEQYF; j_call: TRBJ2-7; v_call: TRBV5-1; clone_size: .; d_call: .; cdr3_length: 15